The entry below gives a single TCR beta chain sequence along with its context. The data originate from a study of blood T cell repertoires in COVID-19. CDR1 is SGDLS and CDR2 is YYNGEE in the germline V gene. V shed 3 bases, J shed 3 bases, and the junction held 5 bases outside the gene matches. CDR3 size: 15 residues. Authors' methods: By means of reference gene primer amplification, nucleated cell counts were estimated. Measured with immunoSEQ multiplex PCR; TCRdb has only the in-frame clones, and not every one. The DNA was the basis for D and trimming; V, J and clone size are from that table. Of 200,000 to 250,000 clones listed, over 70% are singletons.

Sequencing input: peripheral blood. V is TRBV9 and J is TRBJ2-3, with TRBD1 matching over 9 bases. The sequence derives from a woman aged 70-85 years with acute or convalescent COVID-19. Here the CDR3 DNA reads TGTGCCAGCAGCGAGCGACAGGGGGTTACAGATACGCAGTATTTT. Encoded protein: CASSERQGVTDTQYF.